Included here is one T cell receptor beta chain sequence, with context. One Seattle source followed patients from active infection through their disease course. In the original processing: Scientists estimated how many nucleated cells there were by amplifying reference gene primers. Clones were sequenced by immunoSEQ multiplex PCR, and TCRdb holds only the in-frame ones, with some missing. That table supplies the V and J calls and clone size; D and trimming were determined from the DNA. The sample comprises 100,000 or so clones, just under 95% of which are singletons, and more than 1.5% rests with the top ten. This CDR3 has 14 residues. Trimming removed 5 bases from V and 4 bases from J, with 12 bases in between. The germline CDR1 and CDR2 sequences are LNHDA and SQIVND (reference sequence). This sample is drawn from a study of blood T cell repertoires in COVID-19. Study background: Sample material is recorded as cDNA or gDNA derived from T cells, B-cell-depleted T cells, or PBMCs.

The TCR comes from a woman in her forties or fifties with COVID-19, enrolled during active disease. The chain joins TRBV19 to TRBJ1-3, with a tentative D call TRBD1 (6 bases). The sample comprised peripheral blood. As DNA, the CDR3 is TGTGCCAGTAGTTCACAGGGCCTCGGAAACACCATATATTTT. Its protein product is CASSSQGLGNTIYF.